The 14 T cell receptor beta chains given below trace back to one sample, sequenced in a study of a mutant IDH1 vaccine in newly diagnosed glioma. The antigens for these receptors are not known. The time point was: week 47, end of study. Every single dose of the vaccine, 300 ug of mutant IDH1 20-mer peptide, came with topical imiquimod. TCRdb keeps only in-frame clones here, not all; method: immunoSEQ multiplex PCR. The sample holds 35,000 to 40,000 clones, roughly 82% seen once. Source: PBMCs, taken from a glioma patient whose treatment included an IDH1 peptide vaccine. Receptors originate from a man aged 40-49 years with glioma.

The genes are TRBV7-8 and TRBJ2-5; 10 bases line up with TRBD2. The germline gives CDR1 SGHVS, CDR2 FQNEAQ. The CDR3 totals 14 residues. With 3 bases clipped from V and 5 bases from J, the junction kept 3 bases outside the gene matches. The CDR3 sequence: CASSFPSGSETQYF. CDR3 nucleotides: TGTGCCAGCAGCTTTCCTAGCGGGAGTGAGACCCAGTACTTC.

This clone was seen only once. The V gene is TRBV5-1, the J gene TRBJ2-1; no clear D. CDR1 and CDR2 from the germline V gene are SGHRS and YFSETQ. The CDR3 consists of 12 residues. V dropped 0 bases and J dropped 11 bases, with 9 bases sitting between them. The DNA for the CDR3 is TGCGCCAGCAGCTTGGGTCGGACGAAGCAGTTCTTC. Its translation is CASSLGRTKQFF.

The chain couples TRBV7-2 to TRBJ2-5; 10 positions agree with TRBD2. Germline CDR1 reads SGHTA; CDR2 reads FQGNSA. With V trimmed by 4 bases and J by 5 bases, 4 bases remained unmatched. CDR3 size: 14 residues. Here the CDR3 DNA reads TGTGCCAGCAGCTCTAGCGGGAGCGGGGAGACCCAGTACTTC. Its translation: CASSSSGSGETQYF. Full variable domain (rest looked up from reference TRBV7-2 and TRBJ2-5): GAGVSQSPSNKVTEKGKDVELRCDPISGHTALYWYRQSLGQGLEFLIYFQGNSAPDKSGLPSDRFSAERTGGSVSTLTIQRTQQEDSAVYLCASSSSGSGETQYFGPGTRLLVL.

This chain connects TRBV7-9 to TRBJ2-5, with 14 bases identical to TRBD2. Germline V gene lookup returns CDR1 SEHNR and CDR2 FQNEAQ (reference sequence). The CDR3 is made up of 18 amino acids. V lost 10 bases to trimming and J lost 7 bases; unmatched junction nucleotides: 20. In DNA, the CDR3 is TGTGCCACCTCCAACCCCGGGGGACTAGCGGGAGATAAAGGGACCCAGTACTTC. It specifies CATSNPGGLAGDKGTQYF.

V gene TRBV11-2 combines with J gene TRBJ1-2; TRBD1 is a possible D gene (5 bases). With 1 base removed from V and 2 bases from J, the gap between germline ends came to 11 bases. Germline V CDR1 and CDR2: SGHAT, FQNNGV. The CDR3 runs 15 residues. As DNA, the CDR3 is TGTGCCAGCAGCTTAGCGGTCGCAGGGAACTATGGCTACACCTTC. Protein: CASSLAVAGNYGYTF.

This rearrangement joins TRBV7-6 to TRBJ1-2; 10 bases match TRBD1. The CDR3 sequence is 16 residues long. Germline V gives CDR1 SGHVS, CDR2 FNYEAQ. Germline trimming cut 1 base from V and 4 bases from J; bases unmatched to any gene: 6. CDR3 amino acids: CASSLGTGGSFYGYTF. CDR3 nucleotides: TGTGCCAGCAGCTTAGGGACAGGGGGTTCCTTCTATGGCTACACCTTC. Using reference TRBV7-6 and TRBJ1-2 for the parts outside the CDR3, the full variable domain is GAGVSQSPRYKVTKRGQDVALRCDPISGHVSLYWYRQALGQGPEFLTYFNYEAQQDKSGLPNDRFSAERPEGSISTLTIQRTEQRDSAMYRCASSLGTGGSFYGYTFGSGTRLTVV.

This chain joins TRBV2 and TRBJ2-5; tentatively, D is TRBD1 or TRBD2 (5 bases each). V was pared by 6 bases and J by 2 bases, with 13 bases between. The germline V gene encodes CDR1 SNHLY and CDR2 FYNNEI. This CDR3 spans 14 amino acids. CDR3 bases: TGTGCCAGCAGCCGTGAGGGGAAGCAAGAGACCCAGTACTTC. It yields the protein CASSREGKQETQYF.

V is TRBV2 and J is TRBJ2-1; 15 positions match TRBD2. Germline V CDR1 and CDR2: SNHLY, FYNNEI. CDR3 length: 15 residues. V dropped 6 bases and J dropped 4; count of bases not matched to a gene: 1. The CDR3: CASRGLAGGYNEQFF. CDR3 in DNA: TGTGCCAGCAGGGGACTAGCGGGGGGATACAATGAGCAGTTCTTC.

The V and J genes are TRBV7-9 and TRBJ2-1; D uncertain. Looked up from germline, CDR1 is SEHNR and CDR2 is FQNEAQ (reference sequence). Trimming took off 6 bases at V and 4 bases at J, with 7 bases between the two ends. The CDR3 runs 12 residues. CDR3 residues: CASSDIYNEQFF. The CDR3 nucleotides read TGTGCCAGCAGTGACATTTACAATGAGCAGTTCTTC.

The genes are TRBV6-6 and TRBJ2-7, with D possibly called TRBD1 or TRBD2 (5 bases each). Germline assignment: CDR1 MNHNY and CDR2 SVGAGI (reference sequence). The V and J ends lost 6 bases and 3 bases respectively, with 12 bases between them. CDR3 size: 13 residues. DNA for the CDR3: TGTGCCAGCAGCCACCGGGACGGCTACGAGCAGTACTTC. Its translation: CASSHRDGYEQYF.

This chain uses TRBV30 with TRBJ2-3, with 8 bases lining up with TRBD1. Germline V lookup: CDR1 GTSNPN, CDR2 SVGIG (reference sequence). V dropped 1 base and J dropped 3; count of bases not matched to a gene: 6. The CDR3 contains 15 residues. Here the CDR3 reads CAWSAGTGRTDTQYF. The CDR3 DNA is TGTGCCTGGAGTGCCGGGACAGGCCGAACAGATACGCAGTATTTT.

J is TRBJ2-3 and V is TRBV12-5; TRBD2 matches at 7 bases. The length of the CDR3 is 12 residues. Per the germline V gene, CDR1 is LGHNT and CDR2 is FRNRAP. The CDR3 DNA follows: TGTGCCGTGAGCGGGGCCACAGATACGCAGTATTTT. This sequence encodes CAVSGATDTQYF.

The chain has TRBV6-1 and TRBJ2-7, with 10 bases matching TRBD2. Trimming took 1 base from V and 10 from J; bases not matched to a gene: 10. The V gene's germline CDR1 is MNHNS and CDR2 SASEGT. CDR3 length equals 15 residues. The CDR3 sequence: CASSEGYGSSGSQYF. The CDR3 region has the DNA TGTGCCAGCAGTGAAGGGTACGGTTCTAGCGGGAGTCAGTACTTC.

This chain joins TRBV7-2 and TRBJ1-1, with D maybe TRBD1 (5 bases). CDR3 size: 15 residues. Trimming shortened V by 5 bases and J by 4 bases, and 17 bases separated the two germline ends. CDR1 and CDR2 from the germline V gene are SGHTA and FQGNSA. The CDR3: CASSLGGVTSTEAFF. The CDR3 DNA follows: TGTGCCAGCAGCCTCGGGGGGGTGACGAGCACTGAAGCTTTCTTT.